One T cell receptor beta chain is described in this entry. Its matching antigen is unknown. This entry is derived from a study of CD8 T cells in ankylosing spondylitis. Study outcomes and limitations: Ankylosing spondylitis blood appeared to carry a characteristic TCR beta motif of roughly 8 highly homologous variants.

V was pared by 5 bases and J by 4 bases, with 15 bases of the junction left unmatched. The CDR3 is 17 residues long. CDR1 and CDR2 from the germline V gene are MNHEY and SMNVEV (reference sequence). Quantitative molecular-barcoded 5'-RACE generated the TCR beta libraries. TCRdb redid the calling of the 5' RACE reads with MiXCR, one entry per CDR3 protein. The sample yields about 220,000 distinct CDR3 sequences, approximately 16% seen once. The source of this sequence is a male donor with ankylosing spondylitis. The chain links TRBV27 to TRBJ2-7; 9 nucleotides match TRBD2. Specimen: blood, either unsorted or a sorted T cell fraction (not recorded which). CDR3 in DNA: TGTGCCAGCAGTCCCCAGGTCGGGACTAGCTTGTCATACGAGCAGTACTTC. Its translation: CASSPQVGTSLSYEQYF.